This TCR beta chain was found in a study of CD8+ T cells in alopecia areata. Study overall: For the treated group, dosing was oral tofacitinib at 5 to 10 mg twice daily.

Extracted RNA was reverse transcribed into cDNA, the sequencing template. The method was immunoSEQ multiplex PCR; TCRdb's version includes in-frame clones alone and lacks a portion of them. This sample has about 150,000 clones; around 47% occur once, and the top ten carry approximately 6.6%. This clone was seen only a few times. V lost 2 bases and J lost 0, with 9 bases in between. The CDR3 consists of 16 residues. The germline V gene encodes CDR1 SGHNT and CDR2 YYREEE (reference sequence). Source material: CD4+ T cells sorted from blood. The V gene is TRBV5-4, the J gene TRBJ2-6; no reliable D call. The clonotype was recovered from a human donor with alopecia areata. The CDR3 region has the DNA TGTGCCAGCAGCTTCGTCCGTTTCTCTGGGGCCAACGTCCTGACTTTC. The encoded protein is CASSFVRFSGANVLTF.